A selection of T cell receptor beta chains follows, all from one sample in a study of CD8+ T cells in alopecia areata. TCRdb keeps only in-frame clones here, not all; method: immunoSEQ multiplex PCR. The table lists approximately 280,000 clones, roughly 64% of them singletons. The input for sequencing was CD4+ T cells sorted from blood, taken at week 24, from a patient treated with tofacitinib. The source is a human donor with alopecia areata. Both conserved end residues are trimmed from each CDR3.

TRBV6-1	TRBJ2-3	13	ASSQPGQGADTQY
TRBV19	TRBJ2-3	12	ASSYRTSQDTQY
TRBV27	TRBJ2-2	14	ASSKAGTGEAGELF
TRBV29-1	TRBJ2-3	12	SVEKYVSTDTQY
TRBV4-2	TRBJ2-1	13	ASSQVTGGTYEQF
TRBV30	TRBJ1-5	13	AWSVPDRLEQPQH
TRBV19	TRBJ1-1	13	ASSRSREANTEAF
TRBV18	TRBJ1-1	12	ASSPGGSDTEAF
TRBV5-7	TRBJ1-5	14	ASSRTGCTDNQPQH
TRBV25-1	TRBJ1-1	13	ASSEYNSMNTEAF
TRBV5-4	TRBJ1-1	13	ASSLPGQANTEAF
TRBV28	TRBJ1-6	12	ASSLGQGNSPLH